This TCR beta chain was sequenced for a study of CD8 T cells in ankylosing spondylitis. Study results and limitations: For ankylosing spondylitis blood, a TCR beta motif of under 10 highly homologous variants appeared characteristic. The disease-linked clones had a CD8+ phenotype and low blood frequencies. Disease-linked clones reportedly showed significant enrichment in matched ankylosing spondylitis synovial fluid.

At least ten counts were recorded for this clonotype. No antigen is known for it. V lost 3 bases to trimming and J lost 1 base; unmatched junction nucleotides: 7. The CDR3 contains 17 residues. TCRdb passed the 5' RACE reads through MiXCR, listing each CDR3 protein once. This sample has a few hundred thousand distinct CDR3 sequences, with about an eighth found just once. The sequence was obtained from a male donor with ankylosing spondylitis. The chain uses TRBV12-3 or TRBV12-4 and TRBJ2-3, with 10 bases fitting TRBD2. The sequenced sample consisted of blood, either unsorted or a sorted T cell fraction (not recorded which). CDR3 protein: CASSFPTSGPRTDTQYF. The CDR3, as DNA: TGTGCCAGCAGTTTCCCGACTAGCGGGCCTCGCACAGATACGCAGTATTTT.